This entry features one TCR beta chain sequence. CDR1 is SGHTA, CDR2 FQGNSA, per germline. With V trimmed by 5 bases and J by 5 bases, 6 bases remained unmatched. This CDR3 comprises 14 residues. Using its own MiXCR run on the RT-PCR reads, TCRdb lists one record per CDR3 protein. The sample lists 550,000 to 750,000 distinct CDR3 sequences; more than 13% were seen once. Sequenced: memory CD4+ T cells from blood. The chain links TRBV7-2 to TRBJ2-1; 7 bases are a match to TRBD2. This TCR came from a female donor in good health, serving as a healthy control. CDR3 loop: CASSPRREDNEQFF. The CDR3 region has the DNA TGTGCCAGCAGCCCCCGCCGGGAGGACAATGAGCAGTTCTTC.